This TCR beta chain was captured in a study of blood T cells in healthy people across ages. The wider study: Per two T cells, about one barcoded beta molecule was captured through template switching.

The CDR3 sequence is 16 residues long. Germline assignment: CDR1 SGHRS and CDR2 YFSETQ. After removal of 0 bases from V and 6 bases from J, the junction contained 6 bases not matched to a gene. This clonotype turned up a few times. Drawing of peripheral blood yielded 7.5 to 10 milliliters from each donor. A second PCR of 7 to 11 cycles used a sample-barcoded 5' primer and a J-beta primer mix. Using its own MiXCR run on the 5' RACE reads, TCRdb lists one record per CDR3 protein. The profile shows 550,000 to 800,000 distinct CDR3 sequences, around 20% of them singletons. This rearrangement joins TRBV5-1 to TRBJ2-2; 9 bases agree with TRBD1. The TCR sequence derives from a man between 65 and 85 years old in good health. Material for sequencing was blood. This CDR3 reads CASSLGTGADAGELFF. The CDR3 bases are TGCGCCAGCAGCTTGGGGACAGGGGCCGACGCCGGGGAGCTGTTTTTT.